This TCR beta chain was captured in a study of early T cells in non-severe SARS-CoV-2 infection. As for the study in general: Chains were unpaired, as sequencing was done on bulk RNA from unsorted whole blood. The study's findings and limits: Reliance on VDJdb matching favored anti-spike CD8 responses; private and CD4 specificities were missed.

The CDR3 length is 14 residues. Losses at the gene ends were 4 bases for V and 8 bases for J; bases not matched to a gene: 7. Germline V CDR1 and CDR2: MNHEY, SVGAGI. Attachment of unique molecular identifiers to individual cDNA molecules was performed. MiXCR, run by TCRdb on the 5' RACE reads, gives a single entry per CDR3 protein. The table has 90,000 to 120,000 distinct CDR3 sequences, around 10% seen once. At least ten counts were recorded for this clonotype. No antigen is known for it. The sample was whole blood. This TCR was sampled from an adult who was a healthcare worker with PCR-confirmed SARS-CoV-2 infection or an uninfected control (not recorded which). The chain recombines TRBV6-5 with TRBJ1-1; 10 bases match TRBD1. CDR3 coding DNA: TGTGCCAGCAGTTTCCGCGGACAGGGGGGGGAAGCTTTCTTT. The encoded protein is CASSFRGQGGEAFF.